The following is a TCR beta chain sequence with its context. The CDR3 extends over 17 amino acids. The trim removed 4 bases at V and 0 bases at J, leaving 9 bases unmatched. Germline V gene lookup returns CDR1 SGHAT and CDR2 FQNNGV. The entry originates in a study of blood T cell repertoires in COVID-19. Looking at the study overall: Sites across the United States, Italy and Spain contributed samples from acute and convalescent COVID-19.

Some clones are missing from TCRdb's copy, which holds only in-frame ones; the method was immunoSEQ multiplex PCR. The repertoire consists of fewer than 70,000 clones, with approximately 89% occurring once and the leading ten covering around 2%. The receptor comes from a human donor in a cohort sampled during active COVID-19. The sequenced sample consisted of peripheral blood. This chain joins TRBV11-2 and TRBJ2-3, with TRBD2 matching 8 bases. The CDR3, as DNA: TGTGCCAGCAGCTGGCGCGGCGGGAGGTATAGCACAGATACGCAGTATTTT. Translation: CASSWRGGRYSTDTQYF.